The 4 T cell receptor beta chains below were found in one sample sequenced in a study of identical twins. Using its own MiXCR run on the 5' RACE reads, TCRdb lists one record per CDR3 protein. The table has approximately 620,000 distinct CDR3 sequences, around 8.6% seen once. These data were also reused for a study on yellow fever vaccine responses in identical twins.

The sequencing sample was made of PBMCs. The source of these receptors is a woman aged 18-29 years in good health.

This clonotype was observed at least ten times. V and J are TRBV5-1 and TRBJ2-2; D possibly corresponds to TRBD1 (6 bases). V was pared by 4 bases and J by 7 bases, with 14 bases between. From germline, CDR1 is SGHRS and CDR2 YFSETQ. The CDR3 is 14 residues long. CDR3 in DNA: TGCGCCAGCAGCACCGACACAGGGAGCGGGGAGCTGTTTTTT. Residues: CASSTDTGSGELFF. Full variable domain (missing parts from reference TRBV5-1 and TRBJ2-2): KAGVTQTPRYLIKTRGQQVTLSCSPISGHRSVSWYQQTPGQGLQFLFEYFSETQRNKGNFPGRFSGRQFSNSRSEMNVSTLELGDSALYLCASSTDTGSGELFFGEGSRLTVL.

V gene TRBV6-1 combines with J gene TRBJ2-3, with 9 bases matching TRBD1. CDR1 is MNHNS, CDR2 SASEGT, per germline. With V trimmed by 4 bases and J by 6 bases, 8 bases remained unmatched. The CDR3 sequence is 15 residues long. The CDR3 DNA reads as TGTGCCAGCAGTGGGCAGGGACAGGGTTTGGATACGCAGTATTTT. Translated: CASSGQGQGLDTQYF.

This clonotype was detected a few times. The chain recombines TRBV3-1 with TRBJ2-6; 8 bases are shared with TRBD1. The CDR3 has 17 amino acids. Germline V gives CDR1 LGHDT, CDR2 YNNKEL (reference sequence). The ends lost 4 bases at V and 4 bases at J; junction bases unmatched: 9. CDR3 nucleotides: TGTGCCAGCAGCCGTTCGAACAGGGGGTCGGGGGCCAACGTCCTGACTTTC. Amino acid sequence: CASSRSNRGSGANVLTF.

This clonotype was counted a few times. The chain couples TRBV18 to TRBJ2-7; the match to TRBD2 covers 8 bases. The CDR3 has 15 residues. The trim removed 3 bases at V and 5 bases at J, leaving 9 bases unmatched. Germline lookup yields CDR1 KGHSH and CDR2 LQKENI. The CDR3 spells CASSPREAGVDEQYF. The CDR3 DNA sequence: TGTGCCAGCTCACCCCGCGAAGCGGGAGTCGACGAGCAGTACTTC.